This T cell receptor (beta chain) is drawn from a study of shared clonotypes between healthy human individuals. The table came from immunoSEQ multiplex PCR; TCRdb's copy has only in-frame clones and leaves some out. Of some 2.3 million clones listed, approximately 95% are singletons. Trimming stripped 2 bases from V and 10 bases from J, with 22 bases between. CDR1 and CDR2 (germline): SGDLS, YYNGEE. This CDR3 has 16 residues. Sequencing was done on a sample of naive CD4+ T cells from PBMCs. The subset denotes: CD45RA+ positively selected. The chain uses TRBV9 and TRBJ2-1, with TRBD2 as a possible D gene (5 bases). The sequence was obtained from a man aged 18 to 30 in good health. Some clones in this sample may be carry-over from other donors' samples. DNA of the CDR3: TGTGCCAGCAGCGTTTCTGGCCTATTTCAAACGGGGGAGCAGTTCTTC. It is translated as CASSVSGLFQTGEQFF.